This TCR beta chain was found in a study of T cell responses to AZD1222 COVID-19 vaccine. Assay used: immunoSEQ multiplex PCR; TCRdb lists only in-frame clones, some missing. The repertoire includes approximately 150,000 clones, about 91% of them detected once, and 3% to 4% sits in the top ten. The CDR3 covers 15 residues. The gene calls are TRBV21-1 and TRBJ1-4. TRBV21-1 is classified as a pseudogene. The origin of this receptor is an adult in good health. This specimen was peripheral blood, taken on day 0 of MenACWY control vaccination. This chain's CDR3 is CASSKRGVRNEKLFF. CDR3 coding DNA: TGTGCCAGCAGCAAACGCGGGGTTAGGAATGAAAAACTGTTTTTT.